This T cell receptor (beta chain) stems from a study of Ad26.COV2.S vaccination and SARS-CoV-2 variants. Study results and caveats: Possibly, TCR breadth and depth analyses underestimated total T cell responses. People who got the vaccine had more spike-specific TCR breadth than people who got placebo. Substantial post-vaccination breadth of spike-specific CD8+ and CD4+ T cell responses was reported. Vaccine recipients and placebo recipients showed similar non-spike TCR breadth.

TCRdb's copy holds only in-frame clones and misses some; the assay was immunoSEQ multiplex PCR. The table has 120,000 to 150,000 clones, roughly 90% seen once. This clone showed up many times. The antigen is undetermined. CDR1 MDHEN and CDR2 SYDVKM come from the germline V gene. The V segment lost 2 bases and the J segment 6 bases; nucleotides outside the gene matches: 8. This CDR3 contains 16 residues. The chain employs TRBV28 and TRBJ2-1; 9 bases line up with TRBD1. Sample: peripheral blood, taken after recovery from COVID-19. The receptor was isolated from a human donor who had recovered from COVID-19. DNA for the CDR3: TGTGCCAGCAGTTTAGCCACAGGGGGCTCAGGCAATGAGCAGTTCTTC. It yields the protein CASSLATGGSGNEQFF. The whole variable domain, filled in from reference TRBV28 and TRBJ2-1, reads DVKVTQSSRYLVKRTGEKVFLECVQDMDHENMFWYRQDPGLGLRLIYFSYDVKMKEKGDIPEGYSVSREKKERFSLILESASTNQTSMYLCASSLATGGSGNEQFFGPGTRLTVL.